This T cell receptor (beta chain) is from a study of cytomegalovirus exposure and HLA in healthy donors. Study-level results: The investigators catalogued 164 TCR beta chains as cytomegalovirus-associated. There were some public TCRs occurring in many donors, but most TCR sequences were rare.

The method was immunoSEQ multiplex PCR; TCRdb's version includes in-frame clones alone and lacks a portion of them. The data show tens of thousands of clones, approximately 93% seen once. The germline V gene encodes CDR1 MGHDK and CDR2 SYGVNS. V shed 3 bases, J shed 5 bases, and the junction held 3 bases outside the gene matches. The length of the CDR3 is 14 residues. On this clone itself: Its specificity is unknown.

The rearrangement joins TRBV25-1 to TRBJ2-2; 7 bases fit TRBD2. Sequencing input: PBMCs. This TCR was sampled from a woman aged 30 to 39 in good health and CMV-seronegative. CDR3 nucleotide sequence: TGTGCCAGCAGTGAGCGGGGGTGGACCGGGGAGCTGTTTTTT. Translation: CASSERGWTGELFF.